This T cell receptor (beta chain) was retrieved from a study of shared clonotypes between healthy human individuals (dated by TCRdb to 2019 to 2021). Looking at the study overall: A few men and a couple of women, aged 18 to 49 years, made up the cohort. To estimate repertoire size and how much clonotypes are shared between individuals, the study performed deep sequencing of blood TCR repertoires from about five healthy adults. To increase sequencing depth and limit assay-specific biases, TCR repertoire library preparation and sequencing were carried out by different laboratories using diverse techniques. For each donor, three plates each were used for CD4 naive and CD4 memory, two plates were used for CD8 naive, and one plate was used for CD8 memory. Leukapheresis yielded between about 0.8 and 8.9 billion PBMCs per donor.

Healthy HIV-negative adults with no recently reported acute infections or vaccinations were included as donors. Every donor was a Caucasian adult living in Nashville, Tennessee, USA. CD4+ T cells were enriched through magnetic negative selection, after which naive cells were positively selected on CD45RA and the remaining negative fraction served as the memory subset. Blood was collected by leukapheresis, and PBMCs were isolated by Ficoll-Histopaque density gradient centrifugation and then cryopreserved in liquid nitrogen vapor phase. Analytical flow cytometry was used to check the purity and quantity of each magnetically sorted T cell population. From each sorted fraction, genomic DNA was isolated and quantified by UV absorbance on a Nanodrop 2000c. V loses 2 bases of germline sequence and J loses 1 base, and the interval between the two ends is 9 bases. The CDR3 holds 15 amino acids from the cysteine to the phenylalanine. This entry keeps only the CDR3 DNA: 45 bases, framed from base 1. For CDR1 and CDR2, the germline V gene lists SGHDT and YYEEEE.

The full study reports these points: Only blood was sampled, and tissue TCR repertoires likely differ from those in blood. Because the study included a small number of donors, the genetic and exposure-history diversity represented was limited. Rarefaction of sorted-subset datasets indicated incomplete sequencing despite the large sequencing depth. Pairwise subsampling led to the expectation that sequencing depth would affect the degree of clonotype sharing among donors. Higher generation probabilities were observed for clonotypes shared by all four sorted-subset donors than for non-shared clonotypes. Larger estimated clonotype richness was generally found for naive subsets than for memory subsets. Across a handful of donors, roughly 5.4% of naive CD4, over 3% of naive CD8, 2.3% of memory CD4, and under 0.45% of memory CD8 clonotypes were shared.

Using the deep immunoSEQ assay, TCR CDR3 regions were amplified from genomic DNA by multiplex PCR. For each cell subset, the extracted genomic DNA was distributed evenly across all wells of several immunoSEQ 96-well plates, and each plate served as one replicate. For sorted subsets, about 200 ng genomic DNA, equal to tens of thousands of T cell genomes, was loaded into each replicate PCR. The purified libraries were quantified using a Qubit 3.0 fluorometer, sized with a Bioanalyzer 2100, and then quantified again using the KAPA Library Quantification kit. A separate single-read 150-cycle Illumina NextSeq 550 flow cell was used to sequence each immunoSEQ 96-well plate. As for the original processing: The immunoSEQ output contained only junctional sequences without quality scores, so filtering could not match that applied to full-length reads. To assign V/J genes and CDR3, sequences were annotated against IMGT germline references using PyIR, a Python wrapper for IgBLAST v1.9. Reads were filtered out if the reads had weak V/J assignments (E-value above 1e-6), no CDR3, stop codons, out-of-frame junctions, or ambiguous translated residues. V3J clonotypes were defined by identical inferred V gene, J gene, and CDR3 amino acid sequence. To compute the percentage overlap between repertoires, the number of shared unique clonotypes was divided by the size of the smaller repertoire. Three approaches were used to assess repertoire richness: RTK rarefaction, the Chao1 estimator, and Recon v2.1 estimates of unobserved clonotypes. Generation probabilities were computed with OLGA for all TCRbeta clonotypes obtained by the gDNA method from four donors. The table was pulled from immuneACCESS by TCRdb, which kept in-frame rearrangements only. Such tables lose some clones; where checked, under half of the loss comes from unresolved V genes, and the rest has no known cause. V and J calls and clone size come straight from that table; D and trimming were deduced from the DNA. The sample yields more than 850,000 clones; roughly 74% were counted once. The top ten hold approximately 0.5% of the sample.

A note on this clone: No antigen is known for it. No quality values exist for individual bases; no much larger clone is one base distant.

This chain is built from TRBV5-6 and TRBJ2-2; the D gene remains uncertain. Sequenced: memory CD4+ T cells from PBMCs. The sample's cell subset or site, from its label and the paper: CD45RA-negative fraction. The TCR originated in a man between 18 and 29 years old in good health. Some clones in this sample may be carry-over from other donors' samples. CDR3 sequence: CASSFGRRNTGELFF. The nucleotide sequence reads TGTGCCAGCAGCTTTGGCAGGAGGAACACCGGGGAGCTGTTTTTT.